Each of the 9 T cell receptor beta chains below was sequenced from the same sample in a study of T-cell reconstitution after alpha-beta-depleted transplantation in children. During its preparation, the TCRbeta library received unique molecular identifiers. TCRdb fed the PCR reads into MiXCR, producing one record per CDR3 protein. This sample has about 830,000 distinct CDR3 sequences, with approximately 15% found just once. The sample in question was PBMCs, mostly from graft donor cells, obtained 360 days after TCRalphabeta/CD19-depleted stem cell transplant. These receptors were collected from a male patient between 5 and 17 years old who had a stem cell transplant for acute lymphoblastic leukemia, so the T cells may come from the graft donor.

This clonotype came up a few times. This chain connects TRBV12-3 or TRBV12-4 to TRBJ2-3, with 8 bases matching TRBD1. This CDR3 comprises 16 residues. The V and J ends lost 1 base and 3 bases, in that order; junction bases with no gene match: 6. In nucleotides, the CDR3 is TGTGCCAGCAGTTTAGGCGGCGGGACAGGTACAGATACGCAGTATTTT. Encoded protein: CASSLGGGTGTDTQYF.

This clonotype occurred a few times. The J gene is TRBJ2-5, the V gene TRBV3-1, with unresolved D. Per germline, CDR1 LGHDT and CDR2 YNNKEL (reference sequence). The V end was cut by 0 bases, the J end by 3 bases, with 14 bases between. The CDR3 runs 16 residues. In DNA, the CDR3 is TGTGCCAGCAGCCAAGAAATTCTCGCGGCTAAAGAGACCCAGTACTTC. Amino acid sequence: CASSQEILAAKETQYF.

The chain is built from TRBV2 and TRBJ2-1; 9 bases are a match to TRBD2. The junction had 7 bases not matched to a gene; V was cut back by 7 bases and J by 6 bases. The CDR3 runs 14 residues. Germline lookup yields CDR1 SNHLY and CDR2 FYNNEI. The CDR3: CASTLSGRVNEQFF. The CDR3 DNA follows: TGTGCCAGCACTCTTAGCGGGAGAGTCAATGAGCAGTTCTTC. The full variable domain, completed using reference TRBV2 and TRBJ2-1, is EPEVTQTPSHQVTQMGQEVILRCVPISNHLYFYWYRQILGQKVEFLVSFYNNEISEKSEIFDDQFSVERPDGSNFTLKIRSTKLEDSAMYFCASTLSGRVNEQFFGPGTRLTVL.

The sample holds many counts of this clonotype. This chain links TRBV6-5 with TRBJ2-2; D is unresolved. Trimming removed 6 bases at V and 3 bases at J, with 2 bases between. CDR3 length: 11 amino acids. The germline V gene has CDR1 MNHEY and CDR2 SVGAGI. DNA of the CDR3: TGTGCCAGCAGGCACACCGGGGAGCTGTTTTTT. Protein product: CASRHTGELFF.

The DNA of the CDR3 is TGTGCCAGCAGGATACAGGGGGCGGATGGCTACACCTTC. It is translated as CASRIQGADGYTF. The chain links TRBV25-1 to TRBJ1-2; 9 bases are shared with TRBD1. This CDR3 comprises 13 residues. Germline values: CDR1 MGHDK, CDR2 SYGVNS. The trim removed 6 bases at V and 6 bases at J, leaving 5 bases unmatched.

The DNA of the CDR3 is TGTGCCAGCAGCCCAAATGGGTGGACAGCCCAGGCCCTCTACGAGCAGTACTTC. Translated, it gives CASSPNGWTAQALYEQYF. The chain couples TRBV28 to TRBJ2-7; D is perhaps TRBD1 (6 bases). Germline V gene sequence: CDR1 MDHEN, CDR2 SYDVKM. CDR3 length equals 18 residues. V was pared by 6 bases and J by 3 bases, with 27 bases between.

This clonotype has just a few counts. This sequence joins TRBV5-1 and TRBJ2-4; 9 nucleotides align to TRBD1. The CDR3 runs to 15 residues. The germline gives CDR1 SGHRS, CDR2 YFSETQ. The junction had 6 bases not matched to a gene; V was cut back by 0 bases and J by 8 bases. The CDR3 bases are TGCGCCAGCAGCTTGGAGGGACAGGGTCTAGACATTCAGTACTTC. Protein product: CASSLEGQGLDIQYF.

This clonotype was seen many times. V and J are TRBV4-1 and TRBJ2-3; TRBD2 matches 10 bases. V was clipped by 6 bases and J by 5 bases; unmatched bases: 11. Germline CDR1 and CDR2: MGHRA and YSYEKL. The CDR3 sequence is 16 residues long. The CDR3 bases are TGCGCCAGCAGTCTCCTCCTAGCGGGAGACGTAGATACGCAGTATTTT. Translated: CASSLLLAGDVDTQYF.

This sequence joins TRBV20-1 and TRBJ2-2; tentatively, D is TRBD1 or TRBD2 (5 bases each). The CDR3 spans 13 residues. Looked up from germline, CDR1 is DFQATT and CDR2 is SNEGSKA (reference sequence). The ends were cut back, 3 bases at V and 1 base at J, with 6 bases in the middle. CDR3 DNA sequence: TGCAGTGCTAGGGGGGAGAACACCGGGGAGCTGTTTTTT. This translates into CSARGENTGELFF.